The sample holds one count of the clone carrying this TCR beta chain. Its antigen remains unidentified. These data are taken from a study of T cell repertoires in cytomegalovirus infection. Across the whole study: HLA-B-restricted CMV epitopes that are well studied were used alongside recently identified HLA-C-restricted ones. Based on public TCR beta signatures, there were indications of CMV infection and of a matching HLA type.

Study-wide results and caveats: Identification of carriers of CMV plus the relevant HLA was performed using cumulative public TCR beta family frequency.

TCRdb re-called the reads through MiXCR, storing one row per CDR3 protein. The sample carries about 310,000 distinct CDR3 sequences, around a quarter recorded once. CDR1 is LNHNV, CDR2 YYDKDF, per germline (reference sequence). CDR3 length equals 16 residues. The V and J ends lost 0 bases and 4 bases, in that order; junction bases with no gene match: 4. V and J are TRBV15 and TRBJ2-1; 9 bases match TRBD1. This sequence was found in a human donor in good health (CMV status not recorded). Some clones in this sample may be carry-over from other donors' samples. The material was cultured PBMCs, obtained from culture after CMV antigen stimulation. CDR3 DNA: TGTGCCACCAGCAGAGATCGGGGGACAGGGTACAATGAGCAGTTCTTC. It translates to CATSRDRGTGYNEQFF.